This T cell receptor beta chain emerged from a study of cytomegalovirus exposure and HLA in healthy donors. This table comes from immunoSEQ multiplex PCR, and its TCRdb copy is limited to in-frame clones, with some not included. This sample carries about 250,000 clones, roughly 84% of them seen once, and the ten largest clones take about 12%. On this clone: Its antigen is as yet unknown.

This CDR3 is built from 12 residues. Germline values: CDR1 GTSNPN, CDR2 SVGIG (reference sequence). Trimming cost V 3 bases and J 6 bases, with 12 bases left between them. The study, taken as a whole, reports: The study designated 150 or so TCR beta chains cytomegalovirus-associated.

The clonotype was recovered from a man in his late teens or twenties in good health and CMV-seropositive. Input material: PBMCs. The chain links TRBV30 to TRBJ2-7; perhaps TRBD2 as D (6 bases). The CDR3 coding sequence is TGTGCCTGGAGCCCAGGCGGGGCCGAGCAGTACTTC. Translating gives CAWSPGGAEQYF.